These 13 T cell receptor beta chains share one sample of origin, sequenced in a study of blood T cells in healthy people across ages. With a J-beta primer mix and a sample-barcoded 5' primer, a second PCR ran 7 to 11 cycles. TCRdb re-analysed the 5' RACE reads in MiXCR, keeping a single row per CDR3 protein. Of about 800,000 distinct CDR3 sequences listed, around 25% are singletons. The same sample was also studied in work on T cells of mothers and their children.

The material sequenced was blood. These TCRs come from a boy aged 10-17 years in good health.

The genes are TRBV20-1 and TRBJ1-2; D not certain. CDR1 and CDR2 (germline): DFQATT, SNEGSKA (reference sequence). V was cut by 2 bases and J by 0 bases, with 4 bases left in between. The CDR3 extends over 12 amino acids. The CDR3 reads CSARISNYGYTF. DNA for the CDR3: TGCAGTGCTAGAATCTCTAACTATGGCTACACCTTC.

This clonotype came up a few times. The chain employs TRBV11-2 and TRBJ2-3, with a weak D call TRBD2 (6 bases). The germline CDR1 and CDR2 sequences are SGHAT and FQNNGV. The CDR3 runs to 17 residues. Trimming took 1 base from V and 1 from J, leaving 15 bases between them. CDR3 amino acids: CASSLVGGAAGTDTQYF. CDR3 DNA sequence: TGTGCCAGCAGCTTAGTCGGGGGAGCGGCAGGCACAGATACGCAGTATTTT.

This clonotype has more than one count but fewer than ten. V usage is TRBV7-9 and J usage is TRBJ1-3; D remains unclear. The germline CDR1 and CDR2 sequences are SEHNR and FQNEAQ (reference sequence). V was cut by 5 bases and J by 0 bases, with 17 bases left in between. This CDR3 contains 17 residues. Here the CDR3 DNA reads TGTGCCAGCAGCCCTGGGATTGGGCGGACCTCTGGAAACACCATATATTTT. Translating gives CASSPGIGRTSGNTIYF.

This chain joins TRBV15 and TRBJ1-1; 7 positions match TRBD1. The CDR3 has 15 residues. V lost 1 base and J lost 1; bases outside the gene matches: 3. The germline V gene has CDR1 LNHNV and CDR2 YYDKDF (reference sequence). The CDR3 DNA sequence: TGTGCCACCAGCAGAGGGGACAGCCGGAACACTGAAGCTTTCTTT. The encoded protein is CATSRGDSRNTEAFF.

The table lists this clonotype with a few counts. The chain recombines TRBV7-3 with TRBJ2-1, with D possibly being TRBD1 or TRBD2 (6 bases each). The germline V gene encodes CDR1 SGHTA and CDR2 FQGTGA. The CDR3 length is 14 residues. Between the trimmed V and J ends, which lost 6 bases and 6 bases, there was a span of 15 bases. The CDR3 sequence: CASSRRGGPNEQFF. In nucleotides, the CDR3 is TGTGCCAGCAGTCGACGTGGGGGGCCCAATGAGCAGTTCTTC.

This clonotype was recorded many times. The CDR3 is CASSQGTGANTEAFF. CDR3 sequence (DNA): TGTGCCAGCAGCCAGGGGACAGGGGCGAACACTGAAGCTTTCTTT. The chain couples TRBV7-2 to TRBJ1-1; 10 bases are a match to TRBD1. Trimming took 5 bases from V and 1 from J; bases not matched to a gene: 4. The CDR3 is made up of 15 amino acids. Germline values: CDR1 SGHTA, CDR2 FQGNSA. Looking up the rest from reference TRBV7-2 and TRBJ1-1 gives the full variable domain: GAGVSQSPSNKVTEKGKDVELRCDPISGHTALYWYRQSLGQGLEFLIYFQGNSAPDKSGLPSDRFSAERTGGSVSTLTIQRTQQEDSAVYLCASSQGTGANTEAFFGQGTRLTVV.

This clonotype was counted between two and nine times. This chain joins TRBV12-3 or TRBV12-4 and TRBJ1-2; D perhaps matches TRBD1 (5 bases). Trimming took off 3 bases at V and 2 bases at J, with 16 bases between the two ends. This CDR3 has 16 residues. This CDR3 is CASSFDGARGNYGYTF. CDR3 sequence (DNA): TGTGCCAGCAGTTTTGACGGGGCCCGAGGAAACTATGGCTACACCTTC.

The chain couples TRBV5-5 to TRBJ2-3; 8 bases fit TRBD1. V shed 3 bases, J shed 2 bases, and the junction held 2 bases outside the gene matches. Germline values: CDR1 SGHKS, CDR2 YYEKEE (reference sequence). The CDR3 covers 14 residues. CDR3 in amino acids: CASSWTGLTDTQYF. CDR3 DNA: TGTGCCAGCAGCTGGACAGGGCTCACAGATACGCAGTATTTT.

This clonotype was seen a handful of times. CDR3 in amino acids: CASSAPGDTEAFF. The CDR3 DNA follows: TGTGCCAGCAGCGCACCAGGCGACACTGAAGCTTTCTTT. This chain connects TRBV7-9 to TRBJ1-1, with no clear D. Germline-derived CDR1 and CDR2 are SEHNR and FQNEAQ (reference sequence). The CDR3 sequence is 13 residues long. V was trimmed by 5 bases and J by 3 bases, leaving 10 bases between them.

The chain combines TRBV12-3 or TRBV12-4 with TRBJ1-4, with TRBD1 matching over 8 bases. The J segment lost 5 bases and the V segment lost 6 bases, leaving 11 bases of the junction unmatched. This CDR3 spans 16 amino acids. The CDR3 is CASRRNSGQVNEKLFF. Here the CDR3 DNA reads TGTGCCAGCAGACGTAACTCGGGACAGGTGAATGAAAAACTGTTTTTT.

The chain links TRBV27 to TRBJ2-5, with TRBD2 matching 10 bases. The DNA end lines up better with TRBJ2-7; the J call may be wrong. This CDR3 has 15 amino acids. The V gene's germline CDR1 is MNHEY and CDR2 SMNVEV (reference sequence). The CDR3 reads CASSLSSGRVHEQYF. CDR3 bases: TGTGCCAGCAGTTTGTCGAGCGGGAGGGTCCACGAGCAGTACTTC.

The genes are TRBV29-1 and TRBJ1-2, with D possibly being TRBD1 (6 bases). This CDR3 region has 12 residues. V was clipped by 4 bases and J by 8 bases, with 14 bases between them. Looked up from germline, CDR1 is SQVTM and CDR2 is ANQGSEA. The CDR3 region has the DNA TGCAGCGTTGGCTCACAGGGCGGCGGCTACACCTTC. Translating gives CSVGSQGGGYTF.

This clonotype was detected a few times. This rearrangement joins TRBV5-1 to TRBJ1-4; 9 bases align to TRBD1. The CDR3 spans 14 residues. V was pared by 5 bases and J by 5 bases, with 4 bases of the junction left unmatched. CDR1 SGHRS and CDR2 YFSETQ come from the germline V gene. CDR3 DNA: TGCGCCAGCAGGGCCGGGACAGGGAATGAAAAACTGTTTTTT. Protein: CASRAGTGNEKLFF.